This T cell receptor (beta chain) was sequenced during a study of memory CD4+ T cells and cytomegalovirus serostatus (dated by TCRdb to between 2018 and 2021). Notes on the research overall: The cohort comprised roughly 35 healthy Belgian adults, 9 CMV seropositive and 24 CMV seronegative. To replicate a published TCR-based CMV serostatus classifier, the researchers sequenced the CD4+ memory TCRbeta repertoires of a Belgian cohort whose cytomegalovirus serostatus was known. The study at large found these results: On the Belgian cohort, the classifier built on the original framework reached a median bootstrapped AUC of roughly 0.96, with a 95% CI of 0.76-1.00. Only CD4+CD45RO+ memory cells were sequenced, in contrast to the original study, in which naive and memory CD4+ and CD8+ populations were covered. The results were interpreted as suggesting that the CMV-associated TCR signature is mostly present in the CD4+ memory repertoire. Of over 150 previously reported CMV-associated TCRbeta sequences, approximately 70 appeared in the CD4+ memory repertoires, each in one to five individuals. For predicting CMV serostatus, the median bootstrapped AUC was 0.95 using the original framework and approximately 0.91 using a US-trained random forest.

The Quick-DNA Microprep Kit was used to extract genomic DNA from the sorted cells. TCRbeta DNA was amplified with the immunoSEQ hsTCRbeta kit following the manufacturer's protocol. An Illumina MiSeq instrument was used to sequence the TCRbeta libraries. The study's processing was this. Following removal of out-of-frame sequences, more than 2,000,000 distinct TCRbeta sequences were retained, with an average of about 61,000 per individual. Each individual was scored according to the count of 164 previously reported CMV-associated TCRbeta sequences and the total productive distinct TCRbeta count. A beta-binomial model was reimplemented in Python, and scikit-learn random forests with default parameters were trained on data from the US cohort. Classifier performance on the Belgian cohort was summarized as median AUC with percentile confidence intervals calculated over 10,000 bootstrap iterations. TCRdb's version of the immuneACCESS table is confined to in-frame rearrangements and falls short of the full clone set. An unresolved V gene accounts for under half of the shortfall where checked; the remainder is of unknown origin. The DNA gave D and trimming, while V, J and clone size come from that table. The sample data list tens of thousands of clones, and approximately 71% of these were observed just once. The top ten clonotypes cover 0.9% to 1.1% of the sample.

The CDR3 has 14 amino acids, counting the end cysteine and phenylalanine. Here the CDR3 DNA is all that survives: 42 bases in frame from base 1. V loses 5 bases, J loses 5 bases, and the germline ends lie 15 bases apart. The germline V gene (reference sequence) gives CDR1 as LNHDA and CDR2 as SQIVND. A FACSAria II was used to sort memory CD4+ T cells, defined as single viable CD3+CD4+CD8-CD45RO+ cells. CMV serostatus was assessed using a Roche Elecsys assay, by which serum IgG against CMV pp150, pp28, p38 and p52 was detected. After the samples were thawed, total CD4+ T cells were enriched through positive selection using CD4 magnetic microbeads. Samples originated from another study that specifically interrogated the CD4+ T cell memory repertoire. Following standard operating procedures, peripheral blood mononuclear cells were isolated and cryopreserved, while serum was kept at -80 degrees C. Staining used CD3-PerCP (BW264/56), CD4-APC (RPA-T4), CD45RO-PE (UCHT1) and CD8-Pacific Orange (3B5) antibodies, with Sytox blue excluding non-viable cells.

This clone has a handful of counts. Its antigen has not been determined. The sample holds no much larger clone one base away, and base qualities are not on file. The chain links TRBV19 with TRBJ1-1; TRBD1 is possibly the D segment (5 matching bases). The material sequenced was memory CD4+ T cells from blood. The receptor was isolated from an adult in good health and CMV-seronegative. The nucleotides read TGTGCCAGTAGTCCCGGGGACCGGGGGACTGAAGCTTTCTTT. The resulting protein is CASSPGDRGTEAFF. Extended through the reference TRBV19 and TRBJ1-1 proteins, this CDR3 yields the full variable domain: DGGITQSPKYLFRKEGQNVTLSCEQNLNHDAMYWYRQDPGQGLRLIYYSQIVNDFQKGDIAEGYSVSREKKESFPLTVTSAQKNPTAFYLCASSPGDRGTEAFFGQGTRLTVV.